What follows are 5 T cell receptor beta chains derived from one specimen sequenced in a study of T-cell memory formation after mild COVID-19. From the 5' RACE reads, TCRdb called clonotypes with MiXCR, one entry per CDR3 protein. The table includes some 410,000 distinct CDR3 sequences, around a quarter detected once. Sequenced material: PBMCs or a T cell subset sorted from them (not recorded which). These receptors were collected from an adult woman who had mild COVID-19 (a few samples of this study predate the infection). Cell type and time point are not known.

The chain joins TRBV6-2 or TRBV6-3 to TRBJ2-4; TRBD2 is a possible D gene (5 bases). CDR1 is MNHEY, CDR2 SVGEGT, per germline. The V end lost 2 bases, the J end lost 0 bases, and 14 bases lay between the germline ends. CDR3 length: 17 residues. Written as DNA, the CDR3 is TGTGCCAGCAGTTACGGCTGGCGGGCTCTAGCCAAAAACATTCAGTACTTC. This translates into CASSYGWRALAKNIQYF.

In its sample, this clonotype was seen a few times. The DNA for the CDR3 is TGTGCCACCAGCGCCCTCGGGATTGGTACTCCAGAGACCCAGTACTTC. Translation: CATSALGIGTPETQYF. The chain is built from TRBV15 and TRBJ2-5; perhaps TRBD2 as D (5 bases). V shed 5 bases and J shed 4 bases, with 20 bases lying between them. The CDR3 loop spans 16 amino acids. CDR1 LNHNV and CDR2 YYDKDF come from the germline V gene (reference sequence).

The V gene is TRBV12-3 or TRBV12-4, the J gene TRBJ1-3, with a possible D match to TRBD1 (6 bases). Deletions cut 10 bases from V and 6 bases from J, with 16 bases between. This CDR3 is built from 13 residues. CDR3 loop: CANKDSLKNTIYF. CDR3 nucleotide sequence: TGTGCCAACAAGGACAGCCTCAAAAACACCATATATTTT.

This clonotype was observed a handful of times. This rearrangement joins TRBV7-2 to TRBJ2-7; D might be TRBD2 (6 bases). In germline, CDR1 is SGHTA, CDR2 FQGNSA. This CDR3 region has 15 residues. V was shortened by 1 base and J by 3 bases, with 13 bases between the two germline ends. The CDR3 is CASSLVEGRDYEQYF. The DNA of the CDR3 is TGTGCCAGCAGCTTAGTGGAGGGGAGAGACTACGAGCAGTACTTC.

This clonotype was picked up a small number of times. This sequence joins TRBV20-1 and TRBJ2-7; 11 bases agree with TRBD2. Trimming removed 0 bases from V and 0 bases from J; junction bases left unmatched: 7. The CDR3 is 17 amino acids. CDR1 is DFQATT, CDR2 SNEGSKA, per germline (reference sequence). In nucleotides, the CDR3 is TGCAGTGCTAGAGATCGGGGACTAGCGGATAGCTCCTACGAGCAGTACTTC. Translating it yields CSARDRGLADSSYEQYF.